This T cell receptor (beta chain) was sequenced for a study of shared clonotypes between healthy human individuals. Study outcomes and limitations: Clonotypes which were not shared had lower generation probabilities than clonotypes that all four donors shared.

In the case of this clone: Its antigen is as yet unknown.

The authors divided CD4+ cells into CD45RA+ naive and CD45RA-negative memory subsets. The repertoire was sequenced with immunoSEQ multiplex PCR; TCRdb's copy has only in-frame clones and lacks some. The sample carries over 950,000 clones, about 80% recorded once. This CDR3 is 14 amino acids long. V was trimmed by 3 bases and J by 4 bases, leaving 11 bases between them. Germline CDR1 and CDR2: SGHVS and FQNEAQ. This TCR was recovered from a man aged 18 to 35 in good health. Some clones in this sample may be carry-over from other donors' samples. V gene TRBV7-8 combines with J gene TRBJ2-3, with a weak D call TRBD1 (5 bases). Sample: memory CD4+ T cells from PBMCs. Sample subset: CD45RA-negative fraction. CDR3 amino acids: CASSFPDRPDTQYF. The CDR3 DNA follows: TGTGCCAGCAGCTTCCCAGACAGACCAGATACGCAGTATTTT.